These T cell receptor beta chains were read from a single sample in a study of beta chain features in type 1 diabetes. The table came from immunoSEQ multiplex PCR; TCRdb's copy has only in-frame clones and leaves some out. The profile shows hundreds of thousands of clones, about 15% of them singletons. Sequencing was carried out using naive CD4+ T cells from blood. The receptors were sampled from a man between 18 and 29 years old with type 1 diabetes. CDR3s include the opening cysteine and the closing phenylalanine or tryptophan. A D gene is named only where the DNA matches it firmly. A row's size may be missing; if present it is once, few, many or a size class.

clone_size,d_call,cdr3_length,j_call,v_call,cdr3_aa,cdr3_nt
NA,TRBD1,13,TRBJ2-4,TRBV5-6,CASSSDRAPIQYF,TGTGCCAGCAGCTCGGACAGGGCACCCATTCAGTACTTC
few,TRBD1,15,TRBJ1-5,TRBV19,CASSTVGQGNQPQHF,TGTGCCAGTAGTACGGTTGGACAGGGTAATCAGCCCCAGCATTTT
NA,TRBD1,13,TRBJ1-5,TRBV5-1,CASSRGQGQPQHF,TGCGCCAGCAGCCGGGGACAGGGCCAGCCCCAGCATTTT
NA,NA,16,TRBJ1-2,TRBV6-6,CASSYSTNRVSYGYTF,TGTGCCAGCAGTTACTCGACGAACAGGGTCAGCTATGGCTACACCTTC
NA,TRBD1,18,TRBJ2-3,TRBV29-1,CSASHGQGASGMTDTQYF,TGCAGCGCCTCACATGGACAGGGGGCTAGCGGGATGACAGATACGCAGTATTTT
few,NA,13,TRBJ2-7,TRBV11-2,CASTDPGPREQYF,TGTGCCAGCACCGACCCAGGGCCTCGCGAGCAGTACTTC
NA,NA,14,TRBJ2-7,TRBV29-1,CSVETRGIRIEQYF,TGCAGCGTTGAAACTCGCGGGATACGGATCGAGCAGTACTTC
few,NA,13,TRBJ2-1,TRBV2,CATQDRADNEQFF,TGTGCCACCCAGGACAGAGCTGACAATGAGCAGTTCTTC
NA,NA,16,TRBJ2-1,TRBV6-6,CASRGGQGTSLNEQFF,TGTGCCTCACGGGGGGGACAGGGTACGAGCCTTAATGAGCAGTTCTTC
NA,NA,14,TRBJ1-1,TRBV7-8,CASSLVQANTEAFF,TGTGCCAGCAGCTTAGTACAGGCTAACACTGAAGCTTTCTTT
NA,NA,11,TRBJ2-7,TRBV20-1,CSARVRNEQYF,TGCAGTGCTAGAGTTCGTAACGAGCAGTACTTC
NA,TRBD2,16,TRBJ2-3,TRBV11-2,CASSWGTRGGTDTQYF,TGTGCCAGCAGCTGGGGGACTAGGGGGGGCACAGATACGCAGTATTTT
few,NA,13,TRBJ2-5,TRBV5-1,CASSSASQETQYF,TGCGCCAGCAGCTCGGCTAGCCAAGAGACCCAGTACTTC
NA,TRBD1,14,TRBJ2-3,TRBV27,CASSWTGFADTQYF,TGTGCCAGCAGTTGGACAGGGTTCGCAGATACGCAGTATTTT
few,NA,14,TRBJ2-2,TRBV12-5,CASGIRQFTGELFF,TGTGCTAGTGGCATCCGACAGTTCACCGGGGAGCTGTTTTTT
few,TRBD1,16,TRBJ1-4,TRBV5-1,CASSLRTGGTNEKLFF,TGCGCCAGCAGCTTAAGGACAGGAGGAACTAATGAAAAACTGTTTTTT
NA,TRBD2,13,TRBJ2-1,TRBV6-5,CASSYLAGGEQFF,TGTGCCAGCAGTTATTTAGCGGGGGGTGAGCAGTTCTTC
NA,TRBD1,15,TRBJ2-7,TRBV27,CASSLSGTGRYEQYF,TGTGCCAGCAGTTTATCGGGGACAGGGCGCTACGAGCAGTACTTC
NA,NA,14,TRBJ2-1,TRBV30,CAFSQGLSVNEQFF,TGTGCCTTCTCACAGGGACTATCGGTGAATGAGCAGTTCTTC
NA,NA,15,TRBJ2-2,TRBV13,CASSLRPTSSGELFF,TGTGCCAGCAGCTTACGGCCTACTAGTTCCGGGGAGCTGTTTTTT
NA,TRBD1,12,TRBJ2-7,TRBV10-3,CAIRDRHYEQYF,TGTGCCATCAGGGACAGGCACTACGAGCAGTACTTC
NA,NA,16,TRBJ2-3,TRBV5-4,CASSLQRGISTDTQYF,TGTGCCAGCAGCTTGCAAAGGGGAATTAGCACAGATACGCAGTATTTT
NA,TRBD2,14,TRBJ2-7,TRBV29-1,CSVASVGTNYEQYF,TGCAGCGTTGCTTCCGTCGGGACTAACTACGAGCAGTACTTC
NA,TRBD2,15,TRBJ2-5,TRBV28,CASSDPAGGEETQYF,TGTGCCAGCAGTGACCCGGCGGGGGGTGAAGAGACCCAGTACTTC
NA,TRBD2,15,TRBJ2-5,TRBV28,CASSLGSSGQETQYF,TGTGCCAGCAGTTTAGGGTCTAGCGGGCAAGAGACCCAGTACTTC
NA,NA,15,TRBJ2-3,TRBV9,CASGGSDPGTDTQYF,TGTGCCAGCGGCGGGTCAGATCCCGGCACAGATACGCAGTATTTT
few,TRBD1,15,TRBJ2-7,TRBV27,CASSFSDRGLREQYF,TGTGCCAGCAGTTTCTCGGACAGGGGGCTTCGCGAGCAGTACTTC
NA,TRBD2,16,TRBJ2-3,TRBV11-2,CASRFKPGRRKDTQYF,TGTGCCAGCAGGTTCAAGCCCGGGAGGCGAAAGGATACGCAGTATTTT
once,NA,16,TRBJ1-3,TRBV18,CASSPREVGGGNTIYF,TGTGCCAGCTCACCACGAGAGGTCGGAGGAGGAAACACCATATATTTT
NA,NA,14,TRBJ2-5,TRBV5-1,CASSLDPGGGTQYF,TGCGCCAGCAGCTTGGATCCGGGGGGCGGGACCCAGTACTTC
NA,NA,17,TRBJ2-3,TRBV4-2,CASSLGTSSTSTDTQYF,TGTGCCAGCAGCCTCGGGACTTCATCCACTAGCACAGATACGCAGTATTTT
NA,NA,15,TRBJ2-5,TRBV21-1,CASCPDRALQETQYF,TGTGCCAGCTGCCCGGACAGAGCCCTCCAAGAGACCCAGTACTTC
NA,TRBD1,14,TRBJ2-7,TRBV18,CASSLQGAVIEQYF,TGTGCCAGCTCACTCCAGGGGGCTGTGATCGAGCAGTACTTC
few,TRBD1,16,TRBJ2-7,TRBV30,CAWSVGQGLLSYEQYF,TGTGCCTGGAGTGTGGGACAGGGGCTACTTTCCTACGAGCAGTACTTC
NA,NA,14,TRBJ2-7,TRBV5-1,CASSTGVAAYEQYF,TGCGCCAGCAGCACTGGTGTAGCCGCCTACGAGCAGTACTTC
few,NA,13,TRBJ2-7,TRBV10-3,CAIRGDTSDEQYF,TGTGCCATCAGAGGGGACACTAGCGACGAGCAGTACTTC
NA,NA,14,TRBJ2-7,TRBV5-4,CASSLGAGAYEQYF,TGTGCCAGCAGCTTGGGGGCAGGGGCCTACGAGCAGTACTTC
NA,TRBD1,15,TRBJ2-1,TRBV4-3,CASSQDRGQFNEQFF,TGCGCCAGCAGCCAAGACAGGGGGCAATTCAATGAGCAGTTCTTC
NA,NA,15,TRBJ1-2,TRBV5-4,CASSLGDRLNYGYTF,TGTGCCAGCAGCTTGGGAGACAGGCTTAACTATGGCTACACCTTC
NA,NA,15,TRBJ2-1,TRBV5-1,CASSFAASSYNEQFF,TGCGCCAGCAGCTTTGCGGCAAGCTCCTACAATGAGCAGTTCTTC
NA,NA,13,TRBJ1-2,TRBV5-1,CASSLDSSSGYTF,TGCGCCAGCAGCTTGGACAGTTCGTCTGGCTACACCTTC
NA,TRBD1,18,TRBJ2-6,TRBV5-1,CASSLVETGRSGANVLTF,TGCGCCAGCAGCTTGGTTGAGACAGGGCGGTCTGGGGCCAACGTCCTGACTTTC